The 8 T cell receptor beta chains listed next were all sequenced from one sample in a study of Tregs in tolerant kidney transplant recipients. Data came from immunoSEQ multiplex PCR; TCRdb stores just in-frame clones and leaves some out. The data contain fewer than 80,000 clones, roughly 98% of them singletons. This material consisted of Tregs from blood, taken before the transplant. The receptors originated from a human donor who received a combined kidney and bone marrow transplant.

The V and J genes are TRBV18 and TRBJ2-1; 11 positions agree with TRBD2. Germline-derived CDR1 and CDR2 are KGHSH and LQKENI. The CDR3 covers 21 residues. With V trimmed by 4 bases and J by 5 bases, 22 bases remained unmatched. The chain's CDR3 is CASSHYLTSGNYWGYNNEQFF. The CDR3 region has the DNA TGTGCCAGCTCACACTACCTGACTAGCGGGAATTACTGGGGCTACAACAATGAGCAGTTCTTC.

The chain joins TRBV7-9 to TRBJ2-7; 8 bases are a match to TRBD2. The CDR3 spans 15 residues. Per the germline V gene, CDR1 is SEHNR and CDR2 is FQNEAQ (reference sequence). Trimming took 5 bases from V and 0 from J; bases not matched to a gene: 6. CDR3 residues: CASSLTSGYSYEQYF. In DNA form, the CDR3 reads TGTGCCAGCAGCCTTACTAGCGGTTACTCCTACGAGCAGTACTTC. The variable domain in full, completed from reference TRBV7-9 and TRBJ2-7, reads DTGVSQNPRHKITKRGQNVTFRCDPISEHNRLYWYRQTLGQGPEFLTYFQNEAQLEKSRLLSDRFSAERPKGSFSTLEIQRTEQGDSAMYLCASSLTSGYSYEQYFGPGTRLTVT.

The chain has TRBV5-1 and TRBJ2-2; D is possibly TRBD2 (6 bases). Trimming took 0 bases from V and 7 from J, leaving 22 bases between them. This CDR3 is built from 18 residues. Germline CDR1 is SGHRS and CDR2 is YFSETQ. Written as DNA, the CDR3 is TGCGCCAGCAGCTTGGATTTGGGCAGGAGGGTTTCAAACGGGGAGCTGTTTTTT. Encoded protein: CASSLDLGRRVSNGELFF.

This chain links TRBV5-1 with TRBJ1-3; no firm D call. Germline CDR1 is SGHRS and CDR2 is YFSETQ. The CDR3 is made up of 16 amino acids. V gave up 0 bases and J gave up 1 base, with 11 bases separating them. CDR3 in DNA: TGCGCCAGCAGCTTGGCGGGGATTGGGTCTGGAAACACCATATATTTT. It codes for CASSLAGIGSGNTIYF.

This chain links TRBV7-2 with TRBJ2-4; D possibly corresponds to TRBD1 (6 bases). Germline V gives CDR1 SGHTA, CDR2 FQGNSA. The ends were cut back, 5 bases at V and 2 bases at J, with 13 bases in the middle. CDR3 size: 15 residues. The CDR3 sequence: CASSPQQGSKNIQYF. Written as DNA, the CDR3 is TGTGCCAGCAGCCCTCAACAGGGCTCCAAAAACATTCAGTACTTC.

The CDR3 spells CASSQGGAGTDTQYF. The CDR3 nucleotides read TGTGCCAGCAGCCAGGGGGGCGCGGGCACAGATACGCAGTATTTT. V gene TRBV5-4 combines with J gene TRBJ2-3; D is possibly TRBD1 (7 bases). The CDR3 has 15 residues. The V end lost 4 bases, the J end lost 1 base, and 13 bases lay between the germline ends. Looked up from germline, CDR1 is SGHNT and CDR2 is YYREEE (reference sequence).

The CDR3 protein is CASSSTGVLSTDTQYF. CDR3 sequence (DNA): TGTGCCAGCAGCTCAACCGGTGTACTTAGCACAGATACGCAGTATTTT. The rearrangement links TRBV7-8 to TRBJ2-3; no clear D. The CDR3 covers 16 residues. Germline V CDR1 and CDR2: SGHVS, FQNEAQ. V lost 4 bases and J lost 0, with 14 bases in between.

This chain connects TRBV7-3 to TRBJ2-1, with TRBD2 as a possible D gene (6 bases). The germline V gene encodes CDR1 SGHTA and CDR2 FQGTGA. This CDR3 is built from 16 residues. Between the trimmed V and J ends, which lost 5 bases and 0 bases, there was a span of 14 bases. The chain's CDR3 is CASSLLADSSYNEQFF. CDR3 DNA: TGTGCCAGCAGCCTATTAGCGGATAGCTCCTACAATGAGCAGTTCTTC.